This T cell receptor (beta chain) was captured by sequencing in a study of neurological immune-mediated disorders (dated by TCRdb to the late 2010s). As for the study more broadly: Peripheral blood TCR-beta repertoires from patients with HTLV-I-associated myelopathy (HAM/TSP), patients with multiple sclerosis, and healthy controls were compared in the study using UMI-based sequencing. The roughly 99 TCR-beta libraries covered PBMC samples along with longitudinal samples, technical triplicates, and paired sorted CD4+ and CD8+ T-cell subsets. The cohort included about 70 subjects: approximately 15 with HAM/TSP, some 35 with multiple sclerosis, and some 20 healthy controls. The investigation overall reported the following: TCR clonal expansion was highest in HAM/TSP patients and lowest in MS patients, with MS patients falling below even healthy controls. No identical CDR3 amino acid sequences were shared among expanded clones across subjects, suggesting private TCR-beta repertoires in all groups.

For unsorted PBMC libraries, 2 million PBMCs were used after storage in RNAlater at -80 degrees C until RNA extraction. Peripheral blood was subjected to Ficoll-Hypaque density gradient centrifugation to isolate PBMCs, which were then cryopreserved in liquid nitrogen. The table lists this clonotype with many counts. The antigen this receptor binds is unknown. Per-nucleotide qualities are absent, and no much larger clonotype sits a single base away. V is clipped by 0 bases and J by 3 bases, and the sequence between their germline boundaries is 9 bases long. There are 15 amino acids in the CDR3, from cysteine to phenylalanine inclusive. The retained sequence is limited to the CDR3, 45 bases, with the frame set at the first base. Per the germline V gene, SGHTA is the CDR1 and FQGTGA is the CDR2. cDNA synthesis used template-switch 5'RACE with a primer carrying a 10-nucleotide random unique molecular identifier tagging each TCR transcript. Over 170 million TCR-beta sequences, covering 15-18 subjects, were produced in each sequencing run. Total RNA was extracted with the RNeasy kit. Using the KAPA Real-time Library Amplification kit, TCR-beta VDJ regions were amplified with primers for the TCR constant region and the 5'RACE anchor. Sample indexes and Illumina adaptors were added in a first PCR, after which library yield was increased in a second PCR. After purification with Ampure beads, the TCR product of roughly 650 bp was size-selected on a 2% E-gel SizeSelection system. Before pooling, libraries had their quality checked on a Bioanalyzer, their concentration measured with Qubit, and their quantity determined with the Kapa Library Quantification kit. An Illumina HiSeq 2500 was used to sequence the libraries paired-end at 2 x 150 bp. To increase sequence diversity, roughly 25-31% phiX was spiked into each library pool. Per the original workflow: Quality-filtered reads were processed with the UMI-based MiGEC pipeline, and over 90% of raw TCR sequences were removed by the MiGEC pipeline during error correction. VDJ genes were aligned to IMGT germline references, and clonotypes were defined by unique CDR3 amino acid sequence plus V-J genes. Clonal expansion, Shannon diversity and CDR3 relatedness were evaluated with VDJtools (CalcPairwiseDistances, ClusterSamples), while phylogenetic trees were built in CLCbio workbench. Using coefficient-of-variation modelling across technical triplicates, the study counted a clone as expanded if it had at least 8 unique UMIs. The public reads were reprocessed in TCRdb via fastp at Q25 and MiXCR, keeping in-frame beta chains. Each entry is one CDR3 protein sequence, shown with its most common DNA and genes. The authors' filters were not applied to this entry. The sample includes 40,000 to 55,000 distinct CDR3 sequences, with around a tenth observed a single time. Jointly, the top ten make up 21% of the sample.

The receptor was isolated from a woman aged 40-49 years with HTLV-1-associated myelopathy (HAM/TSP). The sequence is built from TRBV7-3 and TRBJ2-1; the D gene is perhaps TRBD2, on 5 matching bases. The specimen sequenced was PBMCs. The sequence in DNA is TGTGCCAGCAGCTTAACAGGGAGAGTCTACAATGAGCAGTTCTTC. The encoded protein is CASSLTGRVYNEQFF.